The 15 T cell receptor beta chains presented below share a single source sample, sequenced in a study of Graves' ophthalmopathy and Graves' hyperthyroidism. Amplifying from RNA transcripts, the study obtained TCR beta CDR3 regions. First-round RT-PCR employed HTBI primers, with a second-round multiplex PCR after it. TCRdb re-derived calls from the multiplex PCR reads in MiXCR, one entry per CDR3 protein. The table lists about 640,000 distinct CDR3 sequences, just over 40% of them singletons, with over 2.5% in the top ten. The sample was peripheral blood. The receptor set was obtained from an adult man with Graves' ophthalmopathy.

This clonotype was found many times. The CDR3 DNA reads TGTGCCAGCAGCGTAGGCGGCTCTCGGCGAGAGACCCAGTACTTC. Protein sequence: CASSVGGSRRETQYF. This sequence joins TRBV9 and TRBJ2-5; D is unresolved. Trimming cost V 0 bases and J 4 bases, with 13 bases left between them. CDR3 length: 15 residues. Germline CDR1 and CDR2: SGDLS and YYNGEE.

This chain links TRBV20-1 with TRBJ2-5, with 7 bases fitting TRBD1. V shed 5 bases, J shed 0 bases, and the junction held 3 bases outside the gene matches. CDR1 is DFQATT, CDR2 SNEGSKA, per germline (reference sequence). This CDR3 has 13 amino acids. CDR3 in DNA: TGCAGTGCTTCCGGGACAGACCAAGAGACCCAGTACTTC. This translates into CSASGTDQETQYF.

The rearrangement uses TRBV25-1 and TRBJ1-4; possibly TRBD1 for D (5 bases). Germline CDR1 is MGHDK and CDR2 is SYGVNS. The CDR3 loop spans 16 amino acids. The germline V and J ends were trimmed by 4 bases and 8 bases, with 20 bases remaining between them. CDR3 coding DNA: TGTGCCAGCAGTGCGAAAGGGGCGAACAGAGAGGAAAAACTGTTTTTT. This encodes CASSAKGANREEKLFF.

The sample holds many counts of this clonotype. V gene TRBV7-9 combines with J gene TRBJ2-7; 7 bases match TRBD2. From germline, CDR1 is SEHNR and CDR2 FQNEAQ (reference sequence). CDR3 size: 16 residues. J lost 5 bases, V lost 4 bases, and 14 bases had no gene match. CDR3 loop: CASSWPGEGVTHEQYF. DNA for the CDR3: TGTGCCAGCAGCTGGCCCGGGGAGGGAGTCACCCACGAGCAGTACTTC.

This clonotype was counted many times. The chain links TRBV9 to TRBJ1-1; 7 bases align to TRBD1. Germline V lookup: CDR1 SGDLS, CDR2 YYNGEE. This CDR3 is 17 amino acids long. V dropped 0 bases and J dropped 0; count of bases not matched to a gene: 8. CDR3 bases: TGTGCCAGCAGCGTAGGCCTAGGGGGCTCTGTGAACACTGAAGCTTTCTTT. Encoded protein: CASSVGLGGSVNTEAFF. Complete variable domain (other parts from reference TRBV9 and TRBJ1-1): DSGVTQTPKHLITATGQRVTLRCSPRSGDLSVYWYQQSLDQGLQFLIQYYNGEERAKGNILERFSAQQFPDLHSELNLSSLELGDSALYFCASSVGLGGSVNTEAFFGQGTRLTVV.

This clonotype was picked up many times. This rearrangement joins TRBV9 to TRBJ1-5; a possible D gene is TRBD1 (5 bases). V was shortened by 0 bases and J by 5 bases, with 15 bases between the two germline ends. Germline V gene sequence: CDR1 SGDLS, CDR2 YYNGEE. This CDR3 spans 16 amino acids. The CDR3 is CASSVGLGVLDQPQHF. In DNA, the CDR3 is TGTGCCAGCAGCGTAGGACTAGGGGTGCTAGATCAGCCCCAGCATTTT. Drawing the rest from reference TRBV9 and TRBJ1-5, the complete variable domain is DSGVTQTPKHLITATGQRVTLRCSPRSGDLSVYWYQQSLDQGLQFLIQYYNGEERAKGNILERFSAQQFPDLHSELNLSSLELGDSALYFCASSVGLGVLDQPQHFGDGTRLSIL.

The sample holds many counts of this clonotype. The V and J genes are TRBV29-1 and TRBJ2-7; possibly TRBD1 or TRBD2 for D (6 bases each). The CDR3 spans 15 residues. With 6 bases removed from V and 6 bases from J, the gap between germline ends came to 24 bases. Germline CDR1 SQVTM, CDR2 ANQGSEA. CDR3 sequence reads: CSVGRGRDDPLEQYF. The DNA of the CDR3 is TGCAGCGTAGGACGGGGGCGGGACGATCCTCTCGAGCAGTACTTC.

The chain couples TRBV29-1 to TRBJ1-4; tentative D call: TRBD1 (5 bases). Trimming shortened V by 3 bases and J by 7 bases, and 21 bases separated the two germline ends. Germline assignment: CDR1 SQVTM and CDR2 ANQGSEA. The CDR3 runs to 16 residues. CDR3 DNA: TGCAGCGTTGAGGGCCTCGTTTGGGGGGACGGTGAAAAACTGTTTTTT. Encoded protein: CSVEGLVWGDGEKLFF.

This clonotype appeared many times. J is TRBJ2-7 and V is TRBV7-8; D ambiguous. Between the trimmed V and J ends, which lost 3 bases and 6 bases, there was a span of 12 bases. Germline V gene lookup returns CDR1 SGHVS and CDR2 FQNEAQ. CDR3 length: 13 amino acids. CDR3 nucleotides: TGTGCCAGCAGCTTCGGCCGACCTGGCGAGCAGTACTTC. Amino acid sequence: CASSFGRPGEQYF.

To note about this clonotype: Germline is not matched at one junction end, which may reflect a read error. The CDR3 protein is CASSPGDLQETQYF. CDR3 nucleotide sequence: TGTGCCAGCAGCCCCGGGGACTTGCAGGAGACCCAGTACTTC. The gene calls are TRBV5-1 and TRBJ2-5, with D possibly TRBD2 on 6 matching bases. CDR1 is SGHRS and CDR2 is YFSETQ in the germline V gene. This CDR3 is built from 14 residues.

This clonotype has more than one count but fewer than ten. The chain uses TRBV11-2 and TRBJ2-6; the match to TRBD1 covers 7 bases. The CDR3 has 17 amino acids. Germline CDR1 is SGHAT and CDR2 is FQNNGV. V shed 5 bases and J 0 bases; nucleotides not matched to a gene: 7. CDR3 DNA sequence: TGTGCCAGCAGCCCGCGTCCAGGGGGCTCTGGGGCCAACGTCCTGACTTTC. Protein sequence: CASSPRPGGSGANVLTF.

This clonotype was counted at least ten times. This chain connects TRBV7-6 to TRBJ2-2; D is possibly TRBD2 (5 bases). In germline, CDR1 is SGHVS, CDR2 FNYEAQ. The CDR3 is 17 residues long. V was pared by 0 bases and J by 4 bases, with 15 bases between. CDR3 nucleotide sequence: TGTGCCAGCAGCTTAGCGAAAGGGAGTAGTAGCACCGGGGAGCTGTTTTTT. As protein: CASSLAKGSSSTGELFF.

This clonotype appeared many times. This rearrangement joins TRBV19 to TRBJ1-4, with unresolved D. V was pared by 7 bases and J by 0 bases, with 9 bases between. The V gene's germline CDR1 is LNHDA and CDR2 SQIVND (reference sequence). The CDR3 runs to 14 residues. The CDR3 loop reads CASTQVPTNEKLFF. The CDR3 coding sequence is TGTGCCAGTACCCAAGTTCCAACTAATGAAAAACTGTTTTTT.

The chain is built from TRBV2 and TRBJ1-1; perhaps TRBD1 as D (6 bases). CDR1 is SNHLY and CDR2 is FYNNEI in the germline V gene. Trimming stripped 10 bases from V and 10 bases from J, with 16 bases between. The CDR3 is 11 residues long. CDR3 sequence: CAIRSGGRAFF. DNA for the CDR3: TGTGCCATACGTAGCGGGGGGCGAGCTTTCTTT.

This clonotype came up once. The V gene is TRBV10-3, the J gene TRBJ1-4; perhaps TRBD1 as D (6 bases). Between the trimmed V and J ends, which lost 0 bases and 3 bases, there was a span of 14 bases. The CDR3 is 17 residues long. Germline assignment: CDR1 ENHRY and CDR2 SYGVKD. The CDR3 nucleotides read TGTGCCATCAGTGAGTCGCAGGGGCCGGGAGCTAATGAAAAACTGTTTTTT. This gives the protein CAISESQGPGANEKLFF.